Sequencing of this T cell receptor beta chain was carried out in a study of cytomegalovirus exposure and HLA in healthy donors. Whole-study context: The study placed around 80% of its approximately 400 genotyped donors in the Caucasian-associated ancestry cluster.

This PCR relied on a set of 60 Vbeta primers and 13 Jbeta primers. Assay used: immunoSEQ multiplex PCR; TCRdb lists only in-frame clones, some missing. The sample has just over 150,000 clones, 80% to 90% seen once; the top ten hold more than 2%. Points from the study as a whole: Analysis performed later found over 15,000 TCR beta sequences associated with HLA alleles at 0.05 false discovery rate. An Asian-associated ancestry cluster reportedly showed fewer N-insertions than the approximately 660-donor mean in a later analysis.

This clone was detected once. Its antigen is unidentified. Each donor was nominally healthy when sampled (though unrecorded immune exposures were likely). This receptor was identified in a man aged 18 to 29 in good health and CMV-seropositive. Sequenced material: PBMCs.

CDR3: CASSLVGGAYNSPLHF. The CDR3 bases are TGTGCCAGCAGCTTAGTGGGAGGCGCCTATAATTCACCCCTCCACTTT. This chain links TRBV7-2 with TRBJ1-6; D is unresolved. V lost 1 base, J lost 2 bases, and 9 bases lay in between. Germline V gene data show CDR1 as SGHTA and CDR2 as FQGNSA. The CDR3 covers 16 residues.